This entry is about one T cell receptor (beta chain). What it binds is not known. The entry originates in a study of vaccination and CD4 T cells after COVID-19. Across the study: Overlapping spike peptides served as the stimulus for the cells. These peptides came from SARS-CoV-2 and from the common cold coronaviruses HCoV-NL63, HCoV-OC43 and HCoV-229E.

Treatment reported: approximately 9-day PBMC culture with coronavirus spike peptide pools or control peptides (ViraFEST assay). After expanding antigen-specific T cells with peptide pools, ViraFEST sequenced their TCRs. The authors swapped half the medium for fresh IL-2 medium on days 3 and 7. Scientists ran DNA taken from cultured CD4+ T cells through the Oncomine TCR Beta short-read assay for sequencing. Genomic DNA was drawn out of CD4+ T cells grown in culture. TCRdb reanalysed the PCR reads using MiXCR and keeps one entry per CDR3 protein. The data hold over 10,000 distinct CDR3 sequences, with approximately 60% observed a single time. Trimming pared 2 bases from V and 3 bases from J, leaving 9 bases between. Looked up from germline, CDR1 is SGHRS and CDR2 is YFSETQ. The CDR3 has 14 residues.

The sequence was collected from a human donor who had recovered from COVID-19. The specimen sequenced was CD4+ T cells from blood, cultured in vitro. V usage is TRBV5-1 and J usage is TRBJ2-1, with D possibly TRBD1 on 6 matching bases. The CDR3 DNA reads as TGCGCCAGCAGCTTCCGGACAGACTACAATGAGCAGTTCTTC. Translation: CASSFRTDYNEQFF.